The 17 T cell receptor beta chains given below trace back to one sample, sequenced in a study of cytomegalovirus exposure and HLA in healthy donors. Researchers ran the PCR with 60 Vbeta and 13 Jbeta primers. The repertoire was sequenced with immunoSEQ multiplex PCR; TCRdb's copy has only in-frame clones and lacks some. The sample contains fewer than 95,000 clones, 70% to 90% of which appear only once. Sequencing was carried out using PBMCs. The receptors were gathered from a man between 18 and 29 years old in good health and CMV-seronegative.

This chain links TRBV12-5 with TRBJ2-1; the match to TRBD2 covers 8 bases. The CDR3 is made up of 15 amino acids. The germline gives CDR1 LGHNT, CDR2 FRNRAP. The trim removed 0 bases at V and 6 bases at J, leaving 4 bases unmatched. As DNA, the CDR3 is TGTGCTAGTGGTTTGGTAACTAGCGGAGCCAATGAGCAGTTCTTC. Protein: CASGLVTSGANEQFF.

As DNA, the CDR3 is TGTGCCAGCAGCTTCACGGGACAGTACCTGTACAATGAGCAGTTCTTC. It is translated as CASSFTGQYLYNEQFF. V gene TRBV9 combines with J gene TRBJ2-1, with 7 bases lining up with TRBD1. The germline V gene has CDR1 SGDLS and CDR2 YYNGEE. The trim removed 4 bases at V and 4 bases at J, leaving 11 bases unmatched. CDR3 length equals 16 residues.

The chain carries TRBV18 and TRBJ2-3; D uncertain. Germline V gene data show CDR1 as KGHSH and CDR2 as LQKENI. The CDR3 is 13 amino acids. V lost 2 bases, J lost 7 bases, and 10 bases lay in between. DNA for the CDR3: TGTGCCAGCTCACCAGCCGGCGGCAATACGCAGTATTTT. It codes for CASSPAGGNTQYF.

This clone was detected a few times. V and J are TRBV13 and TRBJ1-5; D is unclear. This CDR3 region has 14 residues. Germline V gene lookup returns CDR1 PRHDT and CDR2 FYEKMQ (reference sequence). Trimming removed 0 bases at V and 2 bases at J, with 5 bases between. CDR3 loop: CASSLGRGNQPQHF. CDR3 nucleotides: TGTGCCAGCAGCTTAGGGCGGGGCAATCAGCCCCAGCATTTT.

The chain uses TRBV7-2 and TRBJ2-3; the match to TRBD1 covers 8 bases. Germline CDR1 and CDR2: SGHTA and FQGNSA. The V segment lost 6 bases and the J segment 6 bases; nucleotides outside the gene matches: 14. The length of the CDR3 is 16 residues. CDR3: CASSSRRRGPMDTQYF. In nucleotides, the CDR3 is TGTGCCAGCAGTTCCCGCCGCAGGGGGCCTATGGATACGCAGTATTTT.

The chain links TRBV5-6 to TRBJ1-2; the D is unclear. Germline V CDR1 and CDR2: SGHDT, YYEEEE. Trimming took off 8 bases at V and 0 bases at J, with 14 bases between the two ends. The CDR3 has 14 residues. The CDR3 loop is CASIPRITNYGYTF. The DNA of the CDR3 is TGTGCCAGTATACCCAGGATTACTAACTATGGCTACACCTTC.

This clone has only one observation. The chain has TRBV2 and TRBJ1-1; D is unresolved. The CDR3 extends over 15 amino acids. Germline V CDR1 and CDR2: SNHLY, FYNNEI. Trimming removed 8 bases from V and 4 bases from J, with 20 bases in between. The CDR3 spells CASRPQSGYGTEAFF. The CDR3, as DNA: TGTGCCAGCCGACCCCAGTCGGGGTATGGCACTGAAGCTTTCTTT.

J is TRBJ2-5 and V is TRBV7-9; D is perhaps TRBD2 (5 bases). Matching the DNA end better, TRBJ2-7 makes the J call doubtful. CDR1 and CDR2 (germline): SEHNR, FQNEAQ (reference sequence). The CDR3 is 15 residues long. The CDR3 coding sequence is TGTGCCAGCAGCCCACCTAGCCGGATTCGCTACGAGCAGTACTTC. It specifies CASSPPSRIRYEQYF.

This chain connects TRBV6-5 to TRBJ1-2, with a weak D call TRBD1 (5 bases). This CDR3 is built from 14 residues. Trimming took 3 bases from V and 2 from J, leaving 10 bases between them. In germline, CDR1 is MNHEY, CDR2 SVGAGI. CDR3 residues: CASSYQTDNYGYTF. In DNA, the CDR3 is TGTGCCAGCAGTTATCAGACAGACAACTATGGCTACACCTTC.

The genes are TRBV30 and TRBJ2-2; 9 bases are shared with TRBD1. J gave up 5 bases and V 2 bases, and 6 bases lay outside the gene matches. Germline CDR1 reads GTSNPN; CDR2 reads SVGIG (reference sequence). The CDR3 is 15 amino acids. The CDR3 sequence is CAWSWRDRVTGELFF. CDR3 DNA: TGTGCCTGGAGTTGGCGGGACAGGGTGACCGGGGAGCTGTTTTTT.

This rearrangement joins TRBV4-2 to TRBJ2-3, with TRBD1 identical over 8 bases. In germline, CDR1 is LGHNA, CDR2 YNFKEQ. The CDR3 sequence is 15 residues long. With 0 bases clipped from V and 5 bases from J, the junction kept 4 bases outside the gene matches. This chain's CDR3 is CASSQDLTGGDTQYF. Here the CDR3 DNA reads TGTGCCAGCAGCCAAGATCTAACAGGGGGAGATACGCAGTATTTT.

This chain links TRBV5-5 with TRBJ1-6, with TRBD1 as a possible D gene (5 bases). This CDR3 has 14 residues. Germline V lookup: CDR1 SGHKS, CDR2 YYEKEE (reference sequence). V was shortened by 3 bases and J by 7 bases, with 11 bases between the two germline ends. CDR3 DNA: TGTGCCAGCAGCTCTGGGGGGGGGAATTCACCCCTCCACTTT. It codes for CASSSGGGNSPLHF. The entire variable domain, with the rest obtained from reference TRBV5-5 and TRBJ1-6, is as follows: DAGVTQSPTHLIKTRGQQVTLRCSPISGHKSVSWYQQVLGQGPQFIFQYYEKEERGRGNFPDRFSARQFPNYSSELNVNALLLGDSALYLCASSSGGGNSPLHFGNGTRLTVT.

The rearrangement uses TRBV4-1 and TRBJ1-1, with D unclear. V lost 2 bases, J lost 5 bases, and 15 bases lay in between. Germline assignment: CDR1 MGHRA and CDR2 YSYEKL. This CDR3 spans 15 amino acids. The CDR3 here is CASSQQSAGWTEAFF. The CDR3, as DNA: TGCGCCAGCAGCCAACAGTCGGCGGGTTGGACTGAAGCTTTCTTT.

The J gene is TRBJ2-3, the V gene TRBV6-6, with 7 bases lining up with TRBD2. With V trimmed by 5 bases and J by 4 bases, 9 bases remained unmatched. Germline-derived CDR1 and CDR2 are MNHNY and SVGAGI (reference sequence). This CDR3 has 15 amino acids. CDR3 coding DNA: TGTGCCAGCAGTCGTATGGCGGGGGATGCAGATACGCAGTATTTT. Translating it yields CASSRMAGDADTQYF.

Notes on this clone: The sample holds other DNA sequences that translate to the same CDR3. V gene TRBV9 combines with J gene TRBJ2-7; tentatively, D is TRBD2 (7 bases). This CDR3 is built from 13 residues. Deletions cut 3 bases from V and 5 bases from J, with 12 bases between. Germline V lookup: CDR1 SGDLS, CDR2 YYNGEE. CDR3 in DNA: TGTGCCAGCAGCGGAGGGGGGGGCAACGAGCAGTACTTC. Its translation: CASSGGGGNEQYF.

The gene calls are TRBV6-1 and TRBJ1-5; TRBD1 agrees at 8 bases. Germline CDR1 MNHNS, CDR2 SASEGT. The CDR3 is 13 amino acids. V lost 8 bases to trimming and J lost 5 bases; unmatched junction nucleotides: 5. The CDR3 here is CASRTGYHQPQHF. DNA of the CDR3: TGTGCCAGCCGGACAGGGTATCATCAGCCCCAGCATTTT.

Concerning this clone: At one of its ends the junction is not consistent with the germline gene, which may arise from a read error. CDR3 nucleotide sequence: TGTTCCAGCAGCACGAGGACTAGCGGGGGAAACTCCTACGAGCAGTACTTC. This gives the protein CSSSTRTSGGNSYEQYF. V gene TRBV7-9 combines with J gene TRBJ2-7, with 13 bases that match TRBD2. CDR3 length equals 17 residues. Germline V gives CDR1 SEHNR, CDR2 FQNEAQ (reference sequence).